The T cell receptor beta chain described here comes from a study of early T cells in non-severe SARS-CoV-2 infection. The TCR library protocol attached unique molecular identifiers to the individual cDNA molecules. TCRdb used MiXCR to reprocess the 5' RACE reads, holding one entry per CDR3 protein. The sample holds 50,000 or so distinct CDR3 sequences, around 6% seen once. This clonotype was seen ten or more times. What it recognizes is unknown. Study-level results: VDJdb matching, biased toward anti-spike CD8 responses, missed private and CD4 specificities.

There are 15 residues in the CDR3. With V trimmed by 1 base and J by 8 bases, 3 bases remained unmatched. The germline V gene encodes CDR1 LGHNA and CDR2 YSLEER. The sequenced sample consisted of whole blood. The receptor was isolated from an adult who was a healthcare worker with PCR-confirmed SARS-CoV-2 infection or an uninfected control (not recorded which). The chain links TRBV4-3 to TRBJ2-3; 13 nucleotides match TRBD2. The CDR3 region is CASSQGRLAGGTQYF. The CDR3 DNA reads TGCGCCAGCAGCCAAGGAAGACTAGCGGGGGGTACGCAGTATTTT.